These 12 T cell receptor beta chains were all obtained from the same sample, sequenced in a study of identifying expanded T cells in peripheral blood. Clones were read by immunoSEQ multiplex PCR, and TCRdb kept only the in-frame ones, dropping some. The sample includes approximately 100,000 clones, about 87% of them seen just once. Sequencing was performed on blood. The receptors come from a person aged 18-69 years in good health.

In DNA form, the CDR3 reads TGCAGCGTTGACCCCAGTGGGAGGGCAGTCAATGAGCAGTTCTTC. The encoded protein is CSVDPSGRAVNEQFF. V usage is TRBV29-1 and J usage is TRBJ2-1, with 7 bases fitting TRBD2. The germline gives CDR1 SQVTM, CDR2 ANQGSEA. CDR3 length: 15 residues. With 3 bases clipped from V and 6 bases from J, the junction kept 11 bases outside the gene matches.

This clone was counted a single time. The rearrangement uses TRBV28 and TRBJ2-5, with D perhaps matching TRBD1 (5 bases). The V end lost 1 base, the J end lost 4 bases, and 10 bases lay between the germline ends. The germline CDR1 and CDR2 sequences are MDHEN and SYDVKM. This CDR3 contains 14 residues. The CDR3 DNA reads TGTGCCAGCAGTTTATACCCCCAGGGAGAGACCCAGTACTTC. This codes for CASSLYPQGETQYF.

The count of this clone is one. The chain carries TRBV27 and TRBJ2-1, with a tentative D call TRBD2 (5 bases). Looked up from germline, CDR1 is MNHEY and CDR2 is SMNVEV (reference sequence). The V end lost 7 bases, the J end lost 7 bases, and 14 bases lay between the germline ends. The CDR3 has 13 amino acids. Written as DNA, the CDR3 is TGTGCCAGCATGGGGAGAATGGAGAATGAGCAGTTCTTC. Translating it yields CASMGRMENEQFF.

V gene TRBV19 combines with J gene TRBJ1-1, with 10 bases fitting TRBD1. CDR1 and CDR2 from the germline V gene are LNHDA and SQIVND (reference sequence). CDR3 length equals 15 residues. Unmatched junction bases numbered 7, after V lost 5 bases and J lost 4 bases. DNA of the CDR3: TGTGCCAGTAGTTACGTCGGGACAGGGGTCACTGAAGCTTTCTTT. Translation: CASSYVGTGVTEAFF.

This clone was recorded a few times. V gene TRBV28 combines with J gene TRBJ2-7; 14 bases are shared with TRBD2. Unmatched junction bases numbered 6, after V lost 6 bases and J lost 5 bases. Germline V gives CDR1 MDHEN, CDR2 SYDVKM. This CDR3 region has 15 residues. The CDR3 protein is CASRWTSGRNHEQYF. In DNA form, the CDR3 reads TGTGCCAGCAGGTGGACTAGCGGGAGGAACCACGAGCAGTACTTC.

This clone appeared once. J is TRBJ1-2 and V is TRBV5-1; a possible D gene is TRBD1 (6 bases). The CDR3 runs 16 residues. The germline V and J ends were trimmed by 3 bases and 0 bases, with 15 bases remaining between them. The germline gives CDR1 SGHRS, CDR2 YFSETQ. DNA of the CDR3: TGCGCCAGCAGCTCCATCCTACAGGGACCTAACTATGGCTACACCTTC. Encoded protein: CASSSILQGPNYGYTF.

A word on this clone: One end of the junction is discordant with germline, which a read error may explain. The chain links TRBV7-2 to TRBJ2-5; D not certain. The germline V gene has CDR1 SGHTA and CDR2 FQGNSA. This CDR3 is built from 11 residues. CDR3 in DNA: TGTGCCAGCAGCTTAGGAGGCGCCGCTGACTTC. Translating it yields CASSLGGAADF.

The gene calls are TRBV5-1 and TRBJ2-1; the match to TRBD2 covers 9 bases. The germline gives CDR1 SGHRS, CDR2 YFSETQ. After removal of 1 base from V and 9 bases from J, the junction contained 5 bases not matched to a gene. This CDR3 has 14 residues. In DNA, the CDR3 is TGCGCCAGCAGCTTGCTAGCGGGACGAGGTGAGCAGTTCTTC. Protein: CASSLLAGRGEQFF.

The chain combines TRBV4-3 with TRBJ1-5; no clear D gene. V lost 0 bases and J 1 base, leaving 10 bases between the germline ends. The CDR3 totals 16 residues. Germline values: CDR1 LGHNA, CDR2 YSLEER. DNA of the CDR3: TGCGCCAGCAGCCAAGATCCGGGGAGAAGCAATCAGCCCCAGCATTTT. Translating it yields CASSQDPGRSNQPQHF.

This chain connects TRBV2 to TRBJ2-3; weak D call: TRBD1 (5 bases). Germline V gives CDR1 SNHLY, CDR2 FYNNEI. The CDR3 has 14 amino acids. V lost 4 bases and J 8 bases, leaving 16 bases between the germline ends. In DNA, the CDR3 is TGTGCCAGCAGTGTGTCAGGGATCCAGGGTACGCAGTATTTT. This gives the protein CASSVSGIQGTQYF.

The chain recombines TRBV5-1 with TRBJ1-1; D is possibly TRBD1 (5 bases). The CDR3 totals 15 residues. V lost 4 bases and J lost 2, with 15 bases in between. The germline V gene has CDR1 SGHRS and CDR2 YFSETQ. CDR3 region: CASSLTGTANTEAFF. Here the CDR3 DNA reads TGCGCCAGCAGCCTAACCGGGACGGCTAACACTGAAGCTTTCTTT. Full variable domain (missing parts from reference TRBV5-1 and TRBJ1-1): KAGVTQTPRYLIKTRGQQVTLSCSPISGHRSVSWYQQTPGQGLQFLFEYFSETQRNKGNFPGRFSGRQFSNSRSEMNVSTLELGDSALYLCASSLTGTANTEAFFGQGTRLTVV.

CDR3 coding DNA: TGCGCCAGCAGCTTGAGCATCTACGAGCAGTACTTC. Protein product: CASSLSIYEQYF. The genes are TRBV5-1 and TRBJ2-7; no definite D call. This CDR3 is 12 amino acids long. Trimming pared 1 base from V and 3 bases from J, leaving 5 bases between. CDR1 is SGHRS, CDR2 YFSETQ, per germline.